Following are 18 T cell receptor beta chains from one sample sequenced in a study of blood T cell repertoires in COVID-19. Here immunoSEQ multiplex PCR was the method, and the copy in TCRdb shows in-frame clones only, minus some. Here the sample spans some 380,000 clones, 90% being singletons. Sequencing used peripheral blood. Receptors originate from a man younger than 35 with active or convalescent COVID-19.

The chain employs TRBV23-1 and TRBJ2-3; D may be TRBD1 (5 bases). TRBV23-1 is designated an ORF whose function remains uncertain. This CDR3 contains 14 residues. The germline V and J ends were trimmed by 5 bases and 3 bases, with 12 bases remaining between them. The CDR3 protein is CASSGQGVTDTQYF. Written as DNA, the CDR3 is TGCGCCAGCAGTGGTCAAGGGGTGACAGATACGCAGTATTTT.

V usage is TRBV18 and J usage is TRBJ2-3; D uncertain. This CDR3 spans 16 amino acids. The germline V gene encodes CDR1 KGHSH and CDR2 LQKENI. With 3 bases removed from V and 2 bases from J, the gap between germline ends came to 15 bases. The CDR3 DNA reads as TGTGCCAGCTCACCCCCTCTAGGATCTCACACAGATACGCAGTATTTT. Its protein product is CASSPPLGSHTDTQYF.

The chain has TRBV18 and TRBJ2-1; D perhaps matches TRBD2 (6 bases). The CDR3 runs to 12 residues. From germline, CDR1 is KGHSH and CDR2 LQKENI. V was cut by 6 bases and J by 10 bases, with 13 bases left in between. The DNA of the CDR3 is TGTGCCAGCTCGGGGGACTCCGAGGAGCAGTTCTTC. Amino acids: CASSGDSEEQFF.

The chain uses TRBV2 and TRBJ2-5, with D unresolved. The CDR3 sequence is 15 residues long. V lost 3 bases and J 5 bases, leaving 16 bases between the germline ends. CDR1 and CDR2 (germline): SNHLY, FYNNEI. The CDR3 loop is CASSDRPYLGETQYF. For the CDR3, the DNA is TGTGCCAGCAGTGATAGGCCTTATCTCGGGGAGACCCAGTACTTC. Complete variable domain (other parts from reference TRBV2 and TRBJ2-5): EPEVTQTPSHQVTQMGQEVILRCVPISNHLYFYWYRQILGQKVEFLVSFYNNEISEKSEIFDDQFSVERPDGSNFTLKIRSTKLEDSAMYFCASSDRPYLGETQYFGPGTRLLVL.

This chain links TRBV4-3 with TRBJ2-7; 8 positions match TRBD1. V trimming: 3 bases; J trimming: 1 base; junction bases outside the gene matches: 2. Germline V gives CDR1 LGHNA, CDR2 YSLEER. The CDR3 consists of 14 residues. The DNA of the CDR3 is TGCGCCAGCAGCCATGGACAGGGATCCTACGAGCAGTACTTC. This sequence encodes CASSHGQGSYEQYF.

This clone was seen more than once but under ten times. The chain uses TRBV15 and TRBJ2-1, with 9 bases identical to TRBD2. Germline CDR1 LNHNV, CDR2 YYDKDF (reference sequence). The CDR3 extends over 15 amino acids. V shed 0 bases and J 9 bases; nucleotides not matched to a gene: 6. The CDR3 coding sequence is TGTGCCACCAGCAGAGATTTAGCGGGAGTCGGTGAGCAGTTCTTC. Protein sequence: CATSRDLAGVGEQFF.

The CDR3 coding sequence is TGTGCCAGCAGCCAAGATGGTGAGAGCTCCTATAATTCACCCCTCCACTTT. This codes for CASSQDGESSYNSPLHF. V usage is TRBV4-2 and J usage is TRBJ1-6; no firm D call. The germline V gene has CDR1 LGHNA and CDR2 YNFKEQ. The germline V and J ends were trimmed by 0 bases and 0 bases, with 9 bases remaining between them. The CDR3 is made up of 17 amino acids.

The chain joins TRBV6-2 or TRBV6-3 to TRBJ2-1, with 11 bases aligning to TRBD1. CDR1 and CDR2 (germline): MNHEY, SVGEGT. The CDR3 extends over 16 amino acids. The V segment lost 4 bases and the J segment 4 bases; nucleotides outside the gene matches: 6. For the CDR3, the DNA is TGTGCCAGCAGTTCAAGGACAGGGGGCATTTACAATGAGCAGTTCTTC. Translated: CASSSRTGGIYNEQFF.

This clone was seen once. V and J are TRBV7-9 and TRBJ2-5, with 11 nucleotides matching TRBD1. The V gene's germline CDR1 is SEHNR and CDR2 FQNEAQ (reference sequence). The CDR3 spans 15 residues. J gave up 5 bases and V 5 bases, and 7 bases lay outside the gene matches. The CDR3 region has the DNA TGTGCCAGCAGCGACCGGACAGGGGGCGCCGAGACCCAGTACTTC. Translating it yields CASSDRTGGAETQYF.

The V call is TRBV11-2, the J call TRBJ1-2; TRBD1 agrees at 11 bases. Trimming at V came to 5 bases and at J to 7 bases, leaving 6 bases not matched to a gene. Germline-derived CDR1 and CDR2 are SGHAT and FQNNGV. This CDR3 spans 14 amino acids. DNA of the CDR3: TGTGCCAGCAGCCCCGGACAGGGGGCGTTTGGCTACACCTTC. This gives the protein CASSPGQGAFGYTF.

The rearrangement joins TRBV21-1 to TRBJ1-4. TRBV21-1 is a pseudogene segment. CDR3 length equals 16 residues. CDR3 nucleotides: TGTGCTGGAGGGACGGCCGCCCCGGCAACTAATGAAAAACTGTTTTTT. Translating it yields CAGGTAAPATNEKLFF.

Remarks on this clone: Other DNA sequences in the same sample also yield this CDR3. This CDR3 reads CATSDPGQYYGYTF. DNA of the CDR3: TGTGCCACCAGTGACCCGGGACAGTACTATGGCTACACCTTC. The chain joins TRBV24-1 to TRBJ1-2; TRBD1 aligns across 7 bases. V was pared by 4 bases and J by 3 bases, with 4 bases of the junction left unmatched. This CDR3 contains 14 residues. Germline assignment: CDR1 KGHDR and CDR2 SFDVKD.

J is TRBJ2-3 and V is TRBV5-1; 12 nucleotides align to TRBD2. V lost 7 bases and J lost 5; bases outside the gene matches: 8. The V gene's germline CDR1 is SGHRS and CDR2 YFSETQ. The CDR3 is 15 amino acids. CDR3 loop: CASGSPGLAGDTQYF. In DNA, the CDR3 is TGCGCCAGCGGTTCACCGGGACTAGCGGGAGATACGCAGTATTTT.

For the CDR3, the DNA is TGTGCCAGCCTACGGACAGCTGGAAACACCATATATTTT. As protein: CASLRTAGNTIYF. V gene TRBV6-5 combines with J gene TRBJ1-3, with D perhaps matching TRBD1 (6 bases). V lost 8 bases and J lost 2, with 10 bases in between. The CDR3 spans 13 residues. CDR1 is MNHEY, CDR2 SVGAGI, per germline.

This clone was detected only a few times. The chain employs TRBV9 and TRBJ1-2; 7 nucleotides agree with TRBD1. This CDR3 is 15 amino acids long. Germline-derived CDR1 and CDR2 are SGDLS and YYNGEE. Germline trimming cut 0 bases from V and 5 bases from J; bases unmatched to any gene: 7. The CDR3 loop is CASSVVEQGQYGYTF. The CDR3 coding sequence is TGTGCCAGCAGCGTAGTGGAACAGGGGCAGTATGGCTACACCTTC.

This chain links TRBV7-3 with TRBJ2-7, with 7 bases identical to TRBD2. The germline gives CDR1 SGHTA, CDR2 FQGTGA. After removal of 2 bases from V and 3 bases from J, the junction contained 7 bases not matched to a gene. This CDR3 has 15 residues. Here the CDR3 DNA reads TGTGCCAGCAGCTTATACGGGACTACTCTCTACGAGCAGTACTTC. It encodes CASSLYGTTLYEQYF.

The J gene is TRBJ2-7, the V gene TRBV3-1 (or the pseudogene TRBV3-2); the match to TRBD2 covers 9 bases. The V gene end was trimmed by 5 bases and the J gene end by 0 bases; junction bases not matched to a gene: 5. The CDR3 runs 15 residues. Germline loops: CDR1 LGHDT, CDR2 YNNKEL (reference sequence). The DNA of the CDR3 is TGTGCCAGCAGCTCTAGCGGGATGGGCTCCTACGAGCAGTACTTC. This gives the protein CASSSSGMGSYEQYF.

This clone was found a few times. V is TRBV6-5 and J is TRBJ1-4; TRBD1 matches 7 bases. CDR1 is MNHEY, CDR2 SVGAGI, per germline. The CDR3 has 15 residues. After removal of 8 bases from V and 7 bases from J, the junction contained 13 bases not matched to a gene. CDR3 nucleotides: TGTGCCAGCTCAAAAAAGACAGGGATTTCTGAAAAACTGTTTTTT. Translated: CASSKKTGISEKLFF.